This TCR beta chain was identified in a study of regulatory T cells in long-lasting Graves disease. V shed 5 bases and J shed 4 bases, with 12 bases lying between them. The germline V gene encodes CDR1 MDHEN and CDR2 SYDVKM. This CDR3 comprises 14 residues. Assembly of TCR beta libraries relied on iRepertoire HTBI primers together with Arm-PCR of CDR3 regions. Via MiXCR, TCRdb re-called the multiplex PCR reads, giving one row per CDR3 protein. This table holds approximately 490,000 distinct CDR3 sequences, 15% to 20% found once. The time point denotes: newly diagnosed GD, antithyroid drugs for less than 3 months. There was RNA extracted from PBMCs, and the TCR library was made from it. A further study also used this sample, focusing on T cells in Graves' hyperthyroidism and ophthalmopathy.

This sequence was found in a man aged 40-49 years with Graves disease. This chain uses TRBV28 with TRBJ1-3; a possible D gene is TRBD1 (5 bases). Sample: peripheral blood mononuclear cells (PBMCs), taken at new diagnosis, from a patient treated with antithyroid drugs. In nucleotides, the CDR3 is TGTGCCAGCAGTCTGGGGCTGCTCGGAAACACCATATATTTT. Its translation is CASSLGLLGNTIYF.